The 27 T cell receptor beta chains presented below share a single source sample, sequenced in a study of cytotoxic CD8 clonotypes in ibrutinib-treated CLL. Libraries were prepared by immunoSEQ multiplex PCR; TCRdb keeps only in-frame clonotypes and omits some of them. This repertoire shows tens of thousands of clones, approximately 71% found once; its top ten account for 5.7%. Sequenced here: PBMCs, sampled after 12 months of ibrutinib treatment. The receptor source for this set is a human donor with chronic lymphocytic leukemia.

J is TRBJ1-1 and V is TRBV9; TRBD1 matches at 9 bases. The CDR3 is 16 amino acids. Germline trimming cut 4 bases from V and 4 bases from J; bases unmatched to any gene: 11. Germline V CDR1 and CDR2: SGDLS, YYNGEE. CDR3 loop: CASSNAGQGILTEAFF. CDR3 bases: TGTGCCAGCAGCAATGCGGGACAGGGCATCCTCACTGAAGCTTTCTTT.

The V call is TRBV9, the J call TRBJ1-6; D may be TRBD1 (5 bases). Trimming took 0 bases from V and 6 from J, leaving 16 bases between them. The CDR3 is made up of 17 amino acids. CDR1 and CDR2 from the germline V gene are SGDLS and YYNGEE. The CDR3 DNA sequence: TGTGCCAGCAGCGTAGGGGGTGGGGCAGGGAGTAATTCACCCCTCCACTTT. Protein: CASSVGGGAGSNSPLHF. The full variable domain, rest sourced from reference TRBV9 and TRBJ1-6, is DSGVTQTPKHLITATGQRVTLRCSPRSGDLSVYWYQQSLDQGLQFLIQYYNGEERAKGNILERFSAQQFPDLHSELNLSSLELGDSALYFCASSVGGGAGSNSPLHFGNGTRLTVT.

The CDR3 loop is CASSIPGQGYNEQFF. The CDR3 nucleotides are TGTGCCAGTAGTATACCGGGACAGGGATACAATGAGCAGTTCTTC. The chain carries TRBV19 and TRBJ2-1; TRBD1 agrees at 9 bases. Germline V CDR1 and CDR2: LNHDA, SQIVND (reference sequence). The V gene end was trimmed by 2 bases and the J gene end by 4 bases; junction bases not matched to a gene: 3. CDR3 length equals 15 residues.

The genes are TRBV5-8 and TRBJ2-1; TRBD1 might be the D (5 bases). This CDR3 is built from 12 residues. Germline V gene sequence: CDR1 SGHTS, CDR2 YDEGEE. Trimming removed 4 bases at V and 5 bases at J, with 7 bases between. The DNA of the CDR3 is TGTGCCAGCAGCCAGACAGACAATGAGCAGTTCTTC. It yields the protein CASSQTDNEQFF.

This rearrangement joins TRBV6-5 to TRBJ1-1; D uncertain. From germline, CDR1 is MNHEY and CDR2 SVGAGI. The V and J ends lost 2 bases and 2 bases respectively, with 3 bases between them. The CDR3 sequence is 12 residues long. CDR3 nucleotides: TGTGCCAGCAGTTACCCCAACACTGAAGCTTTCTTT. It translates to CASSYPNTEAFF.

Written as DNA, the CDR3 is TGTGCCATCAGTGGGCAGGGGATAACCGGGGAGCTGTTTTTT. Translated: CAISGQGITGELFF. The V and J genes are TRBV10-3 and TRBJ2-2; a possible D gene is TRBD1 (6 bases). Between the trimmed V and J ends, which lost 4 bases and 5 bases, there was a span of 11 bases. Germline CDR1 reads ENHRY; CDR2 reads SYGVKD. The CDR3 has 14 amino acids.

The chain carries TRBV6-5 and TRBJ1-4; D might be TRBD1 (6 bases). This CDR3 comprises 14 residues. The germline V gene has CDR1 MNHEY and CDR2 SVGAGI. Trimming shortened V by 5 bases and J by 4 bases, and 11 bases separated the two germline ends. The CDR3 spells CASSAGVDNEKLFF. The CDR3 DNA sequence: TGTGCCAGCAGTGCAGGGGTGGATAATGAAAAACTGTTTTTT.

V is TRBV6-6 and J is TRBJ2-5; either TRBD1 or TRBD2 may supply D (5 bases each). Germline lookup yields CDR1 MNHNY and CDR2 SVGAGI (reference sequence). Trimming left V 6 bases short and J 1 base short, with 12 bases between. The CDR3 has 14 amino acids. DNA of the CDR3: TGTGCCAGCAGCCTAGGGACCTTCCAAGAGACCCAGTACTTC. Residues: CASSLGTFQETQYF.

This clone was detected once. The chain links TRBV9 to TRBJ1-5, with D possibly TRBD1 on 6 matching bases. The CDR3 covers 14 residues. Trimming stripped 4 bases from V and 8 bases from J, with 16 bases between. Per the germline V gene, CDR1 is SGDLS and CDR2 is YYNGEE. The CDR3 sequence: CASSTRDTVEPQHF. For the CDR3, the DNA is TGTGCCAGCAGCACCCGGGACACGGTAGAGCCCCAGCATTTT.

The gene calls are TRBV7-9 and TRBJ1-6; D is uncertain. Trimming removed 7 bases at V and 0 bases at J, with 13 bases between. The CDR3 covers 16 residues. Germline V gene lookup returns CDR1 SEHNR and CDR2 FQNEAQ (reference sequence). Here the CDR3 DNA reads TGTGCCAGCATCCAAATTGTGGGCTCCTATAATTCACCCCTCCACTTT. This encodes CASIQIVGSYNSPLHF.

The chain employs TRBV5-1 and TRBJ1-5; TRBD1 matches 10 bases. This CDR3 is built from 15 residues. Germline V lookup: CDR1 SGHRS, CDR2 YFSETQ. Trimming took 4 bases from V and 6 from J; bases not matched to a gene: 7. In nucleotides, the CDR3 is TGCGCCAGCAGCGTGTCCGGGACAGGGGCTCAGCCCCAGCATTTT. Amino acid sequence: CASSVSGTGAQPQHF.

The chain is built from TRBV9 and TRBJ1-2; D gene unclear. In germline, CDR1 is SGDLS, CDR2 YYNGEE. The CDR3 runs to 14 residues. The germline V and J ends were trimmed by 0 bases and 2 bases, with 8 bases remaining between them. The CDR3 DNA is TGTGCCAGCAGCGTAGGGTTAGAAAACTATGGCTACACCTTC. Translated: CASSVGLENYGYTF.

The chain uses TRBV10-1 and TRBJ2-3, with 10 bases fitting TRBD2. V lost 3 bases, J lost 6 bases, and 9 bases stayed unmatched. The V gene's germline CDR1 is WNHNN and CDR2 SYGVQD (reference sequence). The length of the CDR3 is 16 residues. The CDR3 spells CASSDTSGDTGDTQYF. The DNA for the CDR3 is TGCGCCAGCAGTGACACTAGCGGGGACACAGGGGATACGCAGTATTTT.

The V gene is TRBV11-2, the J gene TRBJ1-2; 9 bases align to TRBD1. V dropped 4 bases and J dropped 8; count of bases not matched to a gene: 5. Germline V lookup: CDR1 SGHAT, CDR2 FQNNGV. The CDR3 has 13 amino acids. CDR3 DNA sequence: TGTGCCAGCAGCTCCACAGGGGGCGGGGGCTACACCTTC. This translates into CASSSTGGGGYTF.

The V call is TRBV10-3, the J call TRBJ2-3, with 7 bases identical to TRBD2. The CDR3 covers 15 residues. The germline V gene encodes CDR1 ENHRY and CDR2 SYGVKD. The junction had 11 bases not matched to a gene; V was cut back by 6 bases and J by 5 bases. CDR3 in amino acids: CAIRTRAGQGDTQYF. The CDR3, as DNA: TGTGCCATCAGGACCCGAGCGGGGCAGGGAGATACGCAGTATTTT.

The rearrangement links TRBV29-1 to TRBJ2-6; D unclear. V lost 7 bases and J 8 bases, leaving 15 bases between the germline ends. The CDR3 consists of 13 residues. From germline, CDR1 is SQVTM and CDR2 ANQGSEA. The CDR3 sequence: CSGFSAISNVLTF. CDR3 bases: TGCAGCGGCTTTTCTGCGATTTCCAACGTCCTGACTTTC.

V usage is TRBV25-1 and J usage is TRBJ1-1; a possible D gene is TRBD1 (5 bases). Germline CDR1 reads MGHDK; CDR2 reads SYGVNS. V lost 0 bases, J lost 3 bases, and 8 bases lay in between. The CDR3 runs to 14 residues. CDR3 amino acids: CASSEYGDHTEAFF. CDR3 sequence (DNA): TGTGCCAGCAGTGAATACGGGGACCACACTGAAGCTTTCTTT.

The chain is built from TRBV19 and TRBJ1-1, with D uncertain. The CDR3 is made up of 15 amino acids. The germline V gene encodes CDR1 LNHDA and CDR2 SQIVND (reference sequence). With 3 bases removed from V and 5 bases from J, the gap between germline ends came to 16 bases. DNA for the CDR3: TGTGCCAGTAGTATCTCAGACGTGGAATATACTGAAGCTTTCTTT. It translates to CASSISDVEYTEAFF.

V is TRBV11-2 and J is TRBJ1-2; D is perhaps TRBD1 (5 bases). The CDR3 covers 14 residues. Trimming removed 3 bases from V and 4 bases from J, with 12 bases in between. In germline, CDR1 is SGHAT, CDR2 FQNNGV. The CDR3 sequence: CASSLLQGSYGYTF. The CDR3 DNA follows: TGTGCCAGCAGCTTGTTGCAGGGTTCCTATGGCTACACCTTC.

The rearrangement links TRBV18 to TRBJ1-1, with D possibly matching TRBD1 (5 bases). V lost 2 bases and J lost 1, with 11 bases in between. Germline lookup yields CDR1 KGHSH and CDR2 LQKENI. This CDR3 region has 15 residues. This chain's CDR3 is CASSPSGLSNTEAFF. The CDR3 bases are TGTGCCAGCTCACCATCGGGACTGTCGAACACTGAAGCTTTCTTT.

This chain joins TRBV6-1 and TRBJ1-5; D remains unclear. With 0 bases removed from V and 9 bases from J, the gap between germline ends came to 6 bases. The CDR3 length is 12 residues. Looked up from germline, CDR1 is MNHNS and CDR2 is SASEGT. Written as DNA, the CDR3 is TGTGCCAGCAGTGAAGCGGGCGGGCCCCAGCATTTT. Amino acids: CASSEAGGPQHF.

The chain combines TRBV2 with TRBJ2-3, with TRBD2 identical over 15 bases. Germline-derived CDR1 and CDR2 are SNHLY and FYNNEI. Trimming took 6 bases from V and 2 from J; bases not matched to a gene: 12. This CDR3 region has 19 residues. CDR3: CASRTGTSGGPDYTDTQYF. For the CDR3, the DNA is TGTGCCAGCAGAACCGGGACTAGCGGGGGGCCCGATTACACAGATACGCAGTATTTT.

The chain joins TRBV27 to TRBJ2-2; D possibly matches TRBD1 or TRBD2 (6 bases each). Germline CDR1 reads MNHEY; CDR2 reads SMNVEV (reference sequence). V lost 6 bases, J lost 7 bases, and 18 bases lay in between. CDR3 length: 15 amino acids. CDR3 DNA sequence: TGTGCCAGCAGACCCGTCTGGGGGGCCGTCGGGGAGCTGTTTTTT. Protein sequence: CASRPVWGAVGELFF.

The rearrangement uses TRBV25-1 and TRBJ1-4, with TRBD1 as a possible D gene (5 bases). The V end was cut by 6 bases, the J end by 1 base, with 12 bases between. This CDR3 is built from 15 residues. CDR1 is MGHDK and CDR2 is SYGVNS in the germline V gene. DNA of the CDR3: TGTGCCAGCAGGGGGGTAGGTGGAACTAATGAAAAACTGTTTTTT. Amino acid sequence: CASRGVGGTNEKLFF.

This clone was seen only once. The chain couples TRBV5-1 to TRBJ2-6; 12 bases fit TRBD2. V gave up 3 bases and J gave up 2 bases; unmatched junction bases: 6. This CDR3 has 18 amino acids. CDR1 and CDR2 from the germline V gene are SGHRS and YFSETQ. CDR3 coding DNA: TGCGCCAGCAGCTCCTCTAGCGGGGGGGCTCCTGGGGCCAACGTCCTGACTTTC. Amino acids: CASSSSSGGAPGANVLTF.

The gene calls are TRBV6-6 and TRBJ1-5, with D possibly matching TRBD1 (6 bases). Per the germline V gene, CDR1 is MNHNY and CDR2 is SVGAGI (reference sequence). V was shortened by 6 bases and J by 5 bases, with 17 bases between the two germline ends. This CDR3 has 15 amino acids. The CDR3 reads CASRRSRGSDQPQHF. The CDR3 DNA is TGTGCCAGCAGGCGATCCAGGGGAAGCGATCAGCCCCAGCATTTT.

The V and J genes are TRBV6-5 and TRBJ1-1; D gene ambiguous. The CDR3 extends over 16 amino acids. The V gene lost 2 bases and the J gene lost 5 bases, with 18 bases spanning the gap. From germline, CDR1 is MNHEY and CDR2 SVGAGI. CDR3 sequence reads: CASSYLRLSRVTEAFF. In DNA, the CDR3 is TGTGCCAGCAGTTACCTTCGTCTGTCGAGGGTAACTGAAGCTTTCTTT.